This TCR beta chain was sequenced in a study of T cells in Graves' hyperthyroidism and ophthalmopathy (dated by TCRdb to between 2019 and 2020). In terms of the full investigation: To identify distinguishing TCR V-J signatures, a discovery cohort of 95 to 100 patients was used, comprising 43 with Graves' ophthalmopathy and 57 with stable Graves' hyperthyroidism. The study also compared thyroid tissue and blood T-cell repertoires from several Graves' hyperthyroidism patients. Once sampling was done, hyperthyroidism patients were given methimazole at a starting dose of 30 mg daily, whereas ophthalmopathy patients were given high-dose intravenous methylprednisolone. The paper reports TCR Vbeta CDR3 sequencing of 135 peripheral blood samples: 40 or so ophthalmopathy, under 80 hyperthyroidism and some 17 progressor patients. Whether ophthalmopathy could be predicted prospectively was tested in an independent validation cohort made up of 18 to 20 hyperthyroidism patients plus 17 patients who later progressed to ophthalmopathy. The 100 discovery patients were randomly divided into training and test sets at a 7:3 ratio. Summary of the overall study and its limitations: Ophthalmopathy was separated from stable hyperthyroidism by a 13 V-J signature model, with around 90% sensitivity and roughly 81% specificity obtained in cross-validation and 80%/75% obtained in testing. Sample size was not statistically predetermined, and investigators were not blinded to group allocation. In validation, the model predicted progression to ophthalmopathy with 65% to 71% sensitivity and approximately 78% specificity, a median of about six months before onset. Most expanded thyroid clonotypes (frequency above 0.001) were also detected in blood, suggesting blood repertoires may reflect thyroid immune responses.

A patient counted as having stable Graves' hyperthyroidism if no progression to ophthalmopathy occurred over 18 months of follow-up. The hyperthyroidism patients were between 18 and 65 years old and newly diagnosed, with a disease duration of less than 2 months. Exclusion was applied to patients with uncontrolled infections, other autoimmune diseases, pregnancy or lactation. Diagnoses relied on clinical symptoms, serum thyroxine and TRAb, thyroid ultrasound and orbital computed tomography. Trizol reagent was used to extract total RNA, and RNA quality was then checked on an Agilent 2100 Bioanalyzer. For this clonotype: Its cognate antigen has yet to be identified. No much larger clonotype is one base removed from it; base qualities were not supplied.

The TCR beta CDR3 regions were amplified from RNA transcripts. A first-round RT-PCR of the TCR CDR3 used the HTBI primer set with the Qiagen OneStep RT-PCR kit. The libraries were constructed in a second round of multiplex PCR and then size-selected and purified. The libraries were sequenced on an Illumina HiSeq2000 using paired-end 100 bp reads. The paper's data handling went like this. SOAPnuke was used to process the raw data, with reads discarded if the reads contained adapters or uncalled bases, had a mean Phred below 15, or lacked an exact constant-primer or identifier match. COPE v1.2.5 was used to merge the high-quality paired reads, and each unique nucleotide sequence was defined as a clonotype. MiTCR v1.1 was used to align the clonotypes against IMGT TRBV, TRBD and TRBJ reference segments. Only V-J combinations with frequency above 0.0001, covering about 99% of repertoires, were analysed. The TCS score was defined as the ratio of F50 (clonal expansion) to E x V (chaos), calculated using BLOSUM62-based TCRdist between CDR3 peptides within each V-J. Welch's t-statistics and random forest reduced fewer than 600 V-J features to roughly 13, which were used in a naive Bayes classifier (R e1071). The similarity between thyroid and blood repertoires was quantified using the Morisita-Horn index. TCRdb reprocessing: public reads trimmed at Q25 with fastp, clones called with MiXCR, in-frame beta chains kept. Rows merge per CDR3 protein into single entries with the most common DNA and genes. Clone size and V and J calls follow TCRdb, not the original study. Present in this sample are 530,000 or so distinct CDR3 sequences, 46% of which were seen just once. More than 7.5% of the sample is held by the ten biggest clonotypes.

The junction carries 12 bases between V and J, which are trimmed by 3 bases and 1 base respectively. Including cysteine and phenylalanine, the CDR3 has 15 amino acids. Only the CDR3 portion is preserved as DNA: 45 bases, with reading frame beginning at the first base. CDR1 LNHNV and CDR2 YYDKDF are derived from the germline V gene (reference sequence). The source material was peripheral blood or thyroid tissue (not recorded which). The chain is encoded by TRBV15 joined to TRBJ1-2, with no D gene named confidently. The sequence was obtained from a woman between 18 and 30 years old with Graves' hyperthyroidism. The CDR3 reads CATSSQVGDNYGYTF. At the DNA level, the sequence is TGTGCCACCAGCAGCCAAGTCGGAGATAACTATGGCTACACCTTC.